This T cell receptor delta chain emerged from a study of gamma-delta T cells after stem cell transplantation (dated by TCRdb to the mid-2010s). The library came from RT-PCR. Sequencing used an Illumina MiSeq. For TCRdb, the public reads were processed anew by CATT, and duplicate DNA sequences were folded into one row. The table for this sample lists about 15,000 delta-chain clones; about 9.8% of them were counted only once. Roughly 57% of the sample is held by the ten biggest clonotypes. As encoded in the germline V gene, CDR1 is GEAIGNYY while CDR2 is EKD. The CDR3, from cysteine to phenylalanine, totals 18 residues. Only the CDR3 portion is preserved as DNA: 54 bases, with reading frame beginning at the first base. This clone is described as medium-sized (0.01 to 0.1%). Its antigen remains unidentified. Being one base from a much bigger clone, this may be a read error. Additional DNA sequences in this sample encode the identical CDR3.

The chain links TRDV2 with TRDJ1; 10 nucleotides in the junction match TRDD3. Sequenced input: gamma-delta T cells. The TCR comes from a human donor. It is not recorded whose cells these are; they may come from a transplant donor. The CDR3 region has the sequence CAFDRGGDTRSYTDKLIF. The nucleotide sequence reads TGTGCCTTTGACAGAGGGGGGGATACGCGATCTTACACCGATAAACTCATCTTT.